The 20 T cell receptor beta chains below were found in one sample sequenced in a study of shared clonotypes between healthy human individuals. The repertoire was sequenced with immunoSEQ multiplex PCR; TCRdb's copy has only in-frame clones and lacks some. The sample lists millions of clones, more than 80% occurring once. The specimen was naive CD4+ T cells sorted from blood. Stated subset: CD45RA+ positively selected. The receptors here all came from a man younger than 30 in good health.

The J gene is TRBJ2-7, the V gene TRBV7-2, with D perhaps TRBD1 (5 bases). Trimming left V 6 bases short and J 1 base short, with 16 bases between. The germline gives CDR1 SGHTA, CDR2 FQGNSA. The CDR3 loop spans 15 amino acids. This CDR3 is CASSNGLQGSYEQYF. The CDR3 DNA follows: TGTGCCAGCAGTAATGGGCTCCAGGGATCCTACGAGCAGTACTTC. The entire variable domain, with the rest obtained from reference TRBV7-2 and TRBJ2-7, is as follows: GAGVSQSPSNKVTEKGKDVELRCDPISGHTALYWYRQSLGQGLEFLIYFQGNSAPDKSGLPSDRFSAERTGGSVSTLTIQRTQQEDSAVYLCASSNGLQGSYEQYFGPGTRLTVT.

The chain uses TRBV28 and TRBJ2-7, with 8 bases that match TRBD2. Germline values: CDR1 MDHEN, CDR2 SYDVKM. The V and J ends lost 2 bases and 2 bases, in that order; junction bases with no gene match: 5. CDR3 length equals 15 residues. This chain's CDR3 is CASSLSAGGAYEQYF. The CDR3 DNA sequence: TGTGCCAGCAGTTTAAGCGCGGGGGGTGCCTACGAGCAGTACTTC.

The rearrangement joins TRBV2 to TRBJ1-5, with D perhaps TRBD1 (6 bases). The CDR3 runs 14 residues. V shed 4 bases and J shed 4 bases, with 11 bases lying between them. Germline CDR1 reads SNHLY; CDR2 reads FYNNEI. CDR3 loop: CASSGKDRNQPQHF. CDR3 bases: TGTGCCAGCAGTGGTAAGGACAGAAATCAGCCCCAGCATTTT.

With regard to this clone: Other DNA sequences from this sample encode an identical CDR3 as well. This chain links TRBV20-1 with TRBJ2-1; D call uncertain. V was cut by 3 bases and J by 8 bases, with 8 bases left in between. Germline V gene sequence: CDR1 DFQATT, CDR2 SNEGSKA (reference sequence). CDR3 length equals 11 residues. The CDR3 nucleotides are TGCAGTGCTAGCTTCGCGGATGAGCAGTTCTTC. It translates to CSASFADEQFF.

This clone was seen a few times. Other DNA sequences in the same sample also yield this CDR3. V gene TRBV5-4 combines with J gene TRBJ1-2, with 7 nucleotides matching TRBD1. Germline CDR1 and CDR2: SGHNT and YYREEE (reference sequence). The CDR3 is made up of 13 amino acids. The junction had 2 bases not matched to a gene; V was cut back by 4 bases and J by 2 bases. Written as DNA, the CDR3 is TGTGCCAGCAGCCGGGACAGCAACTATGGCTACACCTTC. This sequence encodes CASSRDSNYGYTF. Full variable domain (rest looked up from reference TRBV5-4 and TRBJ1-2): ETGVTQSPTHLIKTRGQQVTLRCSSQSGHNTVSWYQQALGQGPQFIFQYYREEENGRGNFPPRFSGLQFPNYSSELNVNALELDDSALYLCASSRDSNYGYTFGSGTRLTVV.

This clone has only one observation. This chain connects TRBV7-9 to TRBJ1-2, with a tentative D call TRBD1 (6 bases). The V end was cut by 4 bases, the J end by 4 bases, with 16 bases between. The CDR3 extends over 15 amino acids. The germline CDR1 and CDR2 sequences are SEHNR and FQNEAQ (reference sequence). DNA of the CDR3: TGTGCCAGCAGCTCACAACAGGGTCTCGGCTATGGCTACACCTTC. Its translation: CASSSQQGLGYGYTF.

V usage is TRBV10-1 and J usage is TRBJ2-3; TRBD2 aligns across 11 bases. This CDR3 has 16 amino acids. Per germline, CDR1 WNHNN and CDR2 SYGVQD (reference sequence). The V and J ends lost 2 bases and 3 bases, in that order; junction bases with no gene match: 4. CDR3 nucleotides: TGCGCCAGCAGTGAGACTAGCGGGAGTAGGACAGATACGCAGTATTTT. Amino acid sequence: CASSETSGSRTDTQYF.

CDR3 nucleotides: TGTGCCAGCAGTGCGGCAGGGTACAATGAGCAGTTCTTC. It translates to CASSAAGYNEQFF. This chain connects TRBV2 to TRBJ2-1, with a tentative D call TRBD1 (5 bases). The CDR3 has 13 amino acids. Trimming removed 4 bases at V and 4 bases at J, with 8 bases between. Germline loops: CDR1 SNHLY, CDR2 FYNNEI. Looking up the rest from reference TRBV2 and TRBJ2-1 gives the full variable domain: EPEVTQTPSHQVTQMGQEVILRCVPISNHLYFYWYRQILGQKVEFLVSFYNNEISEKSEIFDDQFSVERPDGSNFTLKIRSTKLEDSAMYFCASSAAGYNEQFFGPGTRLTVL.

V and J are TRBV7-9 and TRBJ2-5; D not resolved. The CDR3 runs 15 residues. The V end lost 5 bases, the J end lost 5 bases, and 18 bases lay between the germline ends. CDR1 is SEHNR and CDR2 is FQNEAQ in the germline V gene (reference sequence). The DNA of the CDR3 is TGTGCCAGCAGCCCAACGACGATTGTATGGGAGACCCAGTACTTC. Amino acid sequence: CASSPTTIVWETQYF.

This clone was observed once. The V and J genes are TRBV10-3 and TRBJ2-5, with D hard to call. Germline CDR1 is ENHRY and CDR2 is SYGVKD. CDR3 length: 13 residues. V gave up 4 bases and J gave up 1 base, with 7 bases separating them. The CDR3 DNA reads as TGTGCCATCAGTGGATCGACCCAAGAGACCCAGTACTTC. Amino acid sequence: CAISGSTQETQYF.

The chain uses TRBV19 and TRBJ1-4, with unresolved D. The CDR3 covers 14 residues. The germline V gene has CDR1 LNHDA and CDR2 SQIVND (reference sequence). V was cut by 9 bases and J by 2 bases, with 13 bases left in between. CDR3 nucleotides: TGTGCCAGCAACCGGGGAGGTACTAATGAAAAACTGTTTTTT. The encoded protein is CASNRGGTNEKLFF.

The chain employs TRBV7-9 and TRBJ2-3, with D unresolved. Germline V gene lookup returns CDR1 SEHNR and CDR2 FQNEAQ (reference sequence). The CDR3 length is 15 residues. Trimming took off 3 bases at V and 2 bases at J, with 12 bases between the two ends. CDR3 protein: CASSLRGSDTDTQYF. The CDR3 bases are TGTGCCAGCAGCTTGAGAGGATCGGACACAGATACGCAGTATTTT.

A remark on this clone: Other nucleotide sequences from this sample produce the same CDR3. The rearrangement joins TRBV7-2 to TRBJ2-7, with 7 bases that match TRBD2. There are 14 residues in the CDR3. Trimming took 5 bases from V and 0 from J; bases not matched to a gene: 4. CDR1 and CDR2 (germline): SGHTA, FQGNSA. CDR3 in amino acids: CASSRSSGSYEQYF. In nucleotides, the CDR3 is TGTGCCAGCAGCAGATCTAGCGGCTCCTACGAGCAGTACTTC.

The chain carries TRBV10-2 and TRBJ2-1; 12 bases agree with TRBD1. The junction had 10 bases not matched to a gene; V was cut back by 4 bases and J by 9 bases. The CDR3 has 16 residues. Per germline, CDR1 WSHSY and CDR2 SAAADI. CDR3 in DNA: TGCGCCAGCAGTGTAATGGGACAGGGGGCGCGTAGTGAGCAGTTCTTC. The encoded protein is CASSVMGQGARSEQFF.

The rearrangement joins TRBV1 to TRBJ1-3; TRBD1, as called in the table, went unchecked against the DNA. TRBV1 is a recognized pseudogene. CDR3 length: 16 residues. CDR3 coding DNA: TGCACCAGCAGCCGCCCGGACAGCTACTCTGGAAACACCATATATTTT. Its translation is CTSSRPDSYSGNTIYF.

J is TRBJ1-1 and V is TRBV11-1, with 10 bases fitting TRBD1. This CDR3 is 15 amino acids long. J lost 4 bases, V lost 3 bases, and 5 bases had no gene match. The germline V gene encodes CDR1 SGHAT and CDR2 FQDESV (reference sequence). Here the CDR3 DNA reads TGTGCCAGCAGCTTTGACGGGACAGGGGCCACTGAAGCTTTCTTT. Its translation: CASSFDGTGATEAFF.

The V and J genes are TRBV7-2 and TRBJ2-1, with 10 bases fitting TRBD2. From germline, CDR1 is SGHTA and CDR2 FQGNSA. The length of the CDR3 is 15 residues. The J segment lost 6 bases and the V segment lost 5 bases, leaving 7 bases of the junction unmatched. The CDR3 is CASSVIAGGFNEQFF. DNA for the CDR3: TGTGCCAGCAGCGTTATAGCGGGAGGTTTCAATGAGCAGTTCTTC.

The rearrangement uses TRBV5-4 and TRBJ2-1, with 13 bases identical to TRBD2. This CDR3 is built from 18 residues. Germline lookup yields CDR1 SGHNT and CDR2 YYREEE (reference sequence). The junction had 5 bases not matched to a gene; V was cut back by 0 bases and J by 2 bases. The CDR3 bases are TGTGCCAGCAGCTTGGGGGGACTAGCGGGGCCGGCCTACAATGAGCAGTTCTTC. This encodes CASSLGGLAGPAYNEQFF. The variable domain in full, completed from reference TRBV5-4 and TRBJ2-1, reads ETGVTQSPTHLIKTRGQQVTLRCSSQSGHNTVSWYQQALGQGPQFIFQYYREEENGRGNFPPRFSGLQFPNYSSELNVNALELDDSALYLCASSLGGLAGPAYNEQFFGPGTRLTVL.

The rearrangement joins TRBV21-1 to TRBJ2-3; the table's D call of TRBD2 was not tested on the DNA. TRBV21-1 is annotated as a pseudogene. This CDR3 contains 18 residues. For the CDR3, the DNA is TGTGCCAGCAGCTCCCTGAAAGGGGGGGGGAGATTCACAGATACGCAGTATTTT. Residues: CASSSLKGGGRFTDTQYF.

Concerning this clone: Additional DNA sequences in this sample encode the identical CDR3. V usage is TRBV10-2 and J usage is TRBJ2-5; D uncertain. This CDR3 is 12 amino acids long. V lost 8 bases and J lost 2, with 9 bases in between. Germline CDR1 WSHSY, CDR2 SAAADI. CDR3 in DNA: TGCGCCAGCTCTGGCCAACAAGAGACCCAGTACTTC. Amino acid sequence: CASSGQQETQYF.